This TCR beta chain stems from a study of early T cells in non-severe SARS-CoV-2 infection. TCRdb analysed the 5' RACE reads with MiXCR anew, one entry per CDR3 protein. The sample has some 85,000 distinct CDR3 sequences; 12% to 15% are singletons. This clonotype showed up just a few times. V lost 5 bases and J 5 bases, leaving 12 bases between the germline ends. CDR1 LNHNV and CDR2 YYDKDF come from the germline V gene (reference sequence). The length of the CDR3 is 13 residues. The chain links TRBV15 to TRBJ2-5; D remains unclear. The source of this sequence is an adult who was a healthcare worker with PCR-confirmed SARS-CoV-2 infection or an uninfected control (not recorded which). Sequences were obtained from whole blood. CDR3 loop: CATSPGFQETQYF. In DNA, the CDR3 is TGTGCCACCAGCCCCGGCTTCCAGGAGACCCAGTACTTC.